The rows below give T cell receptor beta chains drawn from one sample of a study of beta chain features in type 1 diabetes. Data came from immunoSEQ multiplex PCR; TCRdb stores just in-frame clones and leaves some out. The repertoire includes 52,000 or so clones, about 47% of them detected once, and 2.6% sits in the top ten. Sequencing was carried out using Tregs from blood. All receptors derive from a woman between 40 and 50 years old with type 1 diabetes. Both conserved end residues are part of each CDR3. D genes are given only for firm matches. Expanded clones get a size class; other rows say once, few or many, or leave the size out.

v_gene: TRBV15
j_gene: TRBJ2-2
d_gene: TRBD1
abundance: .
CDR3nt: TGTGCCACCAGCCCCTTTGACAGGGACCCACCCGGGGAGCTGTTTTTT
CDR3aa: CATSPFDRDPPGELFF

v_gene: TRBV30
j_gene: TRBJ1-3
d_gene: .
abundance: .
CDR3nt: TGTGCCTGGAGTGTGGGGAACAGGGGAAACACCATATATTTT
CDR3aa: CAWSVGNRGNTIYF

v_gene: TRBV28
j_gene: TRBJ1-5
d_gene: .
abundance: .
CDR3nt: TGTGCCAGCAGCCCTCAGGCGAGTAGCAATCAGCCCCAGCATTTT
CDR3aa: CASSPQASSNQPQHF

v_gene: TRBV4-1
j_gene: TRBJ2-1
d_gene: TRBD2
abundance: .
CDR3nt: TGCGCCAGCAGCCAAGCCGGACTAGCCAATGAGCAGTTCTTC
CDR3aa: CASSQAGLANEQFF

v_gene: TRBV29-1
j_gene: TRBJ2-7
d_gene: .
abundance: .
CDR3nt: TGCAGCGTTGAACCCCTGGCAGGGATCGGCGAGCAGTACTTC
CDR3aa: CSVEPLAGIGEQYF

v_gene: TRBV6-5
j_gene: TRBJ2-1
d_gene: TRBD1
abundance: .
CDR3nt: TGTGCCAGCGGTGCGACAGGGGCGTCGAATGAGCAGTTCTTC
CDR3aa: CASGATGASNEQFF

v_gene: TRBV7-3
j_gene: TRBJ2-5
d_gene: TRBD1
abundance: few
CDR3nt: TGTGCCAGCAGCTTCGACCGGACAGGGTGGGTCCACTTC
CDR3aa: CASSFDRTGWVHF

v_gene: TRBV20-1
j_gene: TRBJ1-2
d_gene: .
abundance: .
CDR3nt: TGCAGTGCTTCTCAGAGCTACACCTTC
CDR3aa: CSASQSYTF

v_gene: TRBV7-8
j_gene: TRBJ1-6
d_gene: .
abundance: .
CDR3nt: TGTGCCAGCAGCTTAAGGGGGTGGCGGGATAATTCACCCCTCCACTTT
CDR3aa: CASSLRGWRDNSPLHF

v_gene: TRBV18
j_gene: TRBJ2-7
d_gene: .
abundance: few
CDR3nt: TGTGCCAGCTCACCTCGGACTCCCGAGCAGTACTTC
CDR3aa: CASSPRTPEQYF

v_gene: TRBV4-3
j_gene: TRBJ2-2
d_gene: .
abundance: .
CDR3nt: TGCGCCAGCAGCCAACAGGGGACCGGGGAGCTGTTTTTT
CDR3aa: CASSQQGTGELFF